Below, 23 T cell receptor beta chains from the same sample are listed, as sequenced in a study of T cell changes during pregnancy in multiple sclerosis. Profiling relied on immunoSEQ multiplex PCR, and the TCRdb table lists in-frame clones only, not all of them. The profile shows fewer than 65,000 clones, over 80% of them singletons. Source: CD4+ T cells from peripheral blood mononuclear cells, taken in the first trimester of pregnancy. These TCRs come from a female donor with multiple sclerosis, enrolled in a pregnancy study.

The rearrangement uses TRBV11-2 and TRBJ1-2; TRBD1 might be the D (5 bases). The germline V and J ends were trimmed by 5 bases and 6 bases, with 13 bases remaining between them. This CDR3 spans 13 amino acids. Germline values: CDR1 SGHAT, CDR2 FQNNGV. The CDR3 loop reads CASSQTENHGYTF. As DNA, the CDR3 is TGTGCCAGCAGCCAGACAGAGAATCATGGCTACACCTTC. Full variable domain (missing parts from reference TRBV11-2 and TRBJ1-2): EAGVAQSPRYKIIEKRQSVAFWCNPISGHATLYWYQQILGQGPKLLIQFQNNGVVDDSQLPKDRFSAERLKGVDSTLKIQPAKLEDSAVYLCASSQTENHGYTFGSGTRLTVV.

The rearrangement uses TRBV28 and TRBJ2-1; 11 bases are shared with TRBD1. The V gene's germline CDR1 is MDHEN and CDR2 SYDVKM. The CDR3 is made up of 17 amino acids. Trimming took 6 bases from V and 7 from J; bases not matched to a gene: 14. CDR3 protein: CASSPTLGQGARNEQFF. The CDR3 nucleotides read TGTGCCAGCAGCCCGACTCTCGGACAGGGGGCGCGTAATGAGCAGTTCTTC.

The chain employs TRBV4-1 and TRBJ2-2; TRBD2 might be the D (5 bases). V lost 4 bases, J lost 9 bases, and 21 bases lay in between. Germline values: CDR1 MGHRA, CDR2 YSYEKL. The CDR3 is 16 residues long. DNA of the CDR3: TGCGCCAGCAGCCCCCATCTCGGAGGAACCGCCCGGGAGCTGTTTTTT. This encodes CASSPHLGGTARELFF.

The chain has TRBV7-2 and TRBJ1-4; 9 nucleotides line up with TRBD1. Germline CDR1 SGHTA, CDR2 FQGNSA. The CDR3 has 18 amino acids. The ends lost 4 bases at V and 0 bases at J; junction bases unmatched: 9. The CDR3 sequence is CASSSGQGLTATNEKLFF. For the CDR3, the DNA is TGTGCCAGCAGCTCAGGACAGGGGCTGACAGCAACTAATGAAAAACTGTTTTTT.

The chain carries TRBV5-1 and TRBJ2-1; 12 bases agree with TRBD2. The CDR3 loop spans 16 amino acids. J was trimmed by 7 bases and V by 4 bases; bases with no gene match: 9. Germline V gives CDR1 SGHRS, CDR2 YFSETQ. The CDR3: CASSLLAGGPPNEQFF. The DNA for the CDR3 is TGCGCCAGCAGCCTTCTAGCGGGGGGGCCGCCAAATGAGCAGTTCTTC.

The chain has TRBV25-1 and TRBJ2-1, with unresolved D. The CDR3 totals 13 residues. Trimming cost V 7 bases and J 0 bases, with 7 bases left between them. CDR1 MGHDK and CDR2 SYGVNS come from the germline V gene. The CDR3 loop is CASTAVSYNEQFF. CDR3 nucleotides: TGTGCCAGCACCGCAGTCTCCTACAATGAGCAGTTCTTC.

V usage is TRBV6-4 and J usage is TRBJ1-1, with a tentative D call TRBD1 (5 bases). CDR1 MRHNA and CDR2 SNTAGT come from the germline V gene. This CDR3 region has 14 residues. The V end lost 2 bases, the J end lost 4 bases, and 11 bases lay between the germline ends. The CDR3 DNA reads TGTGCCAGCAGTGACGGGCGGGGGGGCACTGAAGCTTTCTTT. Protein product: CASSDGRGGTEAFF.

This chain links TRBV18 with TRBJ2-3, with 15 bases aligning to TRBD2. Per germline, CDR1 KGHSH and CDR2 LQKENI. V was clipped by 5 bases and J by 5 bases; unmatched bases: 2. CDR3 length equals 15 residues. CDR3 in amino acids: CASSGLAGGQDTQYF. As DNA, the CDR3 is TGTGCCAGCTCAGGACTAGCGGGGGGGCAAGATACGCAGTATTTT.

The J gene is TRBJ1-4, the V gene TRBV7-6; the match to TRBD1 covers 9 bases. Looked up from germline, CDR1 is SGHVS and CDR2 is FNYEAQ. The length of the CDR3 is 14 residues. Trimming took 5 bases from V and 6 from J; bases not matched to a gene: 4. The CDR3 reads CASSVGQGYEKLFF. Written as DNA, the CDR3 is TGTGCCAGCAGCGTGGGACAGGGTTATGAAAAACTGTTTTTT.

The V gene is TRBV7-9, the J gene TRBJ2-6; 7 nucleotides match TRBD1. The CDR3 has 17 residues. In germline, CDR1 is SEHNR, CDR2 FQNEAQ (reference sequence). V lost 3 bases to trimming and J lost 0 bases; unmatched junction nucleotides: 5. The CDR3 DNA is TGTGCCAGCAGCTTCGGGACAGTGATCTCTGGGGCCAACGTCCTGACTTTC. As protein: CASSFGTVISGANVLTF.

The chain recombines TRBV18 with TRBJ1-1, with D tentatively TRBD1 (5 bases). This CDR3 comprises 16 residues. V dropped 3 bases and J dropped 1 base, with 15 bases sitting between them. CDR1 KGHSH and CDR2 LQKENI come from the germline V gene. The CDR3: CASSPEAQVPNTEAFF. DNA of the CDR3: TGTGCCAGCTCACCCGAAGCACAGGTACCGAACACTGAAGCTTTCTTT. Full variable domain (remainder filled in from reference TRBV18 and TRBJ1-1): NAGVMQNPRHLVRRRGQEARLRCSPMKGHSHVYWYRQLPEEGLKFMVYLQKENIIDESGMPKERFSAEFPKEGPSILRIQQVVRGDSAAYFCASSPEAQVPNTEAFFGQGTRLTVV.

V and J are TRBV6-5 and TRBJ1-3; 7 bases are a match to TRBD1. Germline V gene sequence: CDR1 MNHEY, CDR2 SVGAGI. Unmatched junction bases numbered 3, after V lost 0 bases and J lost 4 bases. The CDR3 has 15 residues. The CDR3, as DNA: TGTGCCAGCAGTTACTCGGGGACAGTCGGAAACACCATATATTTT. Amino acids: CASSYSGTVGNTIYF.

V usage is TRBV19 and J usage is TRBJ1-1; 8 positions agree with TRBD1. Per the germline V gene, CDR1 is LNHDA and CDR2 is SQIVND (reference sequence). This CDR3 has 12 amino acids. V dropped 7 bases and J dropped 5; count of bases not matched to a gene: 3. The CDR3 loop is CASNHRGTEAFF. Here the CDR3 DNA reads TGTGCCAGTAACCACAGGGGGACTGAAGCTTTCTTT.

This chain uses TRBV9 with TRBJ2-7; D unclear. This CDR3 comprises 16 residues. V was shortened by 0 bases and J by 7 bases, with 20 bases between the two germline ends. Per the germline V gene, CDR1 is SGDLS and CDR2 is YYNGEE. CDR3 sequence reads: CASSVGASPHPTEQYF. Here the CDR3 DNA reads TGTGCCAGCAGCGTAGGGGCATCCCCCCACCCTACAGAGCAGTACTTC.

This clone showed up just a few times. This chain connects TRBV6-5 to TRBJ2-2; 8 bases are a match to TRBD1. The CDR3 has 14 residues. Per germline, CDR1 MNHEY and CDR2 SVGAGI. V gave up 3 bases and J gave up 6 bases; unmatched junction bases: 3. The CDR3 region is CASSYNRGAGELFF. CDR3 nucleotides: TGTGCCAGCAGTTATAACAGGGGGGCCGGGGAGCTGTTTTTT.

The rearrangement uses TRBV12-5 and TRBJ1-2, with D possibly matching TRBD1 (5 bases). Germline V gene lookup returns CDR1 LGHNT and CDR2 FRNRAP. V was pared by 3 bases and J by 4 bases, with 12 bases between. This CDR3 is built from 14 residues. CDR3 DNA sequence: TGTGCTAGTGGTTTCGGGGGGATCTCCTATGGCTACACCTTC. Translating gives CASGFGGISYGYTF.

This clone was recorded a few times. The rearrangement joins TRBV10-3 to TRBJ1-1; D might be TRBD1 (5 bases). CDR1 ENHRY and CDR2 SYGVKD come from the germline V gene. V was pared by 8 bases and J by 1 base, with 14 bases between. The CDR3 contains 14 residues. Here the CDR3 reads CAIGLAGENTEAFF. CDR3 sequence (DNA): TGTGCCATCGGCCTCGCGGGGGAGAACACTGAAGCTTTCTTT.

This clone showed up just once. This chain connects TRBV6-4 to TRBJ1-1, with TRBD1 matching over 10 bases. Germline CDR1 reads MRHNA; CDR2 reads SNTAGT. The V and J ends lost 6 bases and 5 bases, in that order; junction bases with no gene match: 15. CDR3 length: 17 amino acids. The CDR3 protein is CASSLWGQGTFRTEAFF. The CDR3 DNA sequence: TGTGCCAGCAGCTTGTGGGGACAGGGGACCTTTCGGACTGAAGCTTTCTTT.

The chain uses TRBV21-1 and TRBJ2-3; the tabulated D call, TRBD2, remains unverified against the DNA. TRBV21-1 corresponds to a pseudogene. The CDR3 loop spans 12 amino acids. The CDR3 DNA follows: TGTGCCAGCAGCGCCGGGACTAGCGGGAAGTATTTT. Protein sequence: CASSAGTSGKYF.

This clone has a single count. The chain couples TRBV27 to TRBJ2-6, with 8 bases identical to TRBD1. This CDR3 spans 16 amino acids. The germline gives CDR1 MNHEY, CDR2 SMNVEV (reference sequence). The J segment lost 3 bases and the V segment lost 8 bases, leaving 9 bases of the junction unmatched. The CDR3 DNA follows: TGTGCCAGCGCGAGACAGGGGCCTTATGGGGCCAACGTCCTGACTTTC. Translated: CASARQGPYGANVLTF.

The count of this clone is one. This chain connects TRBV4-3 to TRBJ1-2; TRBD1 matches 9 bases. Per the germline V gene, CDR1 is LGHNA and CDR2 is YSLEER. The CDR3 extends over 16 amino acids. V shed 3 bases, J shed 8 bases, and the junction held 13 bases outside the gene matches. Here the CDR3 reads CASSHPPGQGIVGYTF. The CDR3 coding sequence is TGCGCCAGCAGCCATCCACCGGGACAGGGAATAGTGGGCTACACCTTC.

The rearrangement uses TRBV7-8 and TRBJ2-7; D is possibly TRBD2 (7 bases). Germline CDR1 SGHVS, CDR2 FQNEAQ. Trimming left V 3 bases short and J 2 bases short, with 20 bases between. The CDR3 contains 17 residues. The CDR3 region has the DNA TGTGCCAGCAGCTTGGAGGGGGTCGGGCGGGGGCCCTACGAGCAGTACTTC. This gives the protein CASSLEGVGRGPYEQYF.

The rearrangement joins TRBV5-4 to TRBJ2-7; D gene ambiguous. V lost 0 bases, J lost 0 bases, and 13 bases lay in between. The CDR3 loop spans 16 amino acids. CDR1 and CDR2 from the germline V gene are SGHNT and YYREEE (reference sequence). DNA of the CDR3: TGTGCCAGCAGCTTGGCCCTCCATATGAGCTCCTACGAGCAGTACTTC. Amino acids: CASSLALHMSSYEQYF.